Below are 17 T cell receptor beta chains sequenced from a single sample in a study of cytomegalovirus exposure and HLA in healthy donors (dated by TCRdb to the late 2010s). Receptors were amplified or captured by the immunoSEQ multiplex PCR assay. The multiplex PCR relied on a mix of 60 forward primers for TCR Vbeta segments and 13 reverse primers for TCR Jbeta segments. TCRdb took this table from immuneACCESS and kept in-frame rearrangements with V and J called. Such tables lack part of the clones; where checked against another copy, unresolved V genes explain under half of the gap, and the rest is unexplained. The sample's clone listing holds 100,000 to 150,000 clones. 3.6% of the sample belongs to the ten largest clones. Sequences were obtained from PBMCs. These receptors all stem from a man younger than 30 in good health and CMV-seronegative.

The V call is TRBV6-5, the J call TRBJ2-1, with 10 bases aligning to TRBD2. There are 13 residues in the CDR3. V was pared by 8 bases and J by 8 bases, with 6 bases of the junction left unmatched. The germline V gene encodes CDR1 MNHEY and CDR2 SVGAGI. Here the CDR3 DNA reads TGTGCCAGCCGGCTAGCGGGAGTAGATGAGCAGTTCTTC. Translated: CASRLAGVDEQFF.

This sequence joins TRBV7-6 and TRBJ1-5; TRBD1 might be the D (5 bases). V was pared by 4 bases and J by 5 bases, with 15 bases between. The CDR3 length is 15 residues. Germline V gene data show CDR1 as SGHVS and CDR2 as FNYEAQ. CDR3 residues: CASSYSRQTDQPQHF. CDR3 nucleotides: TGTGCCAGCAGCTACTCTCGACAGACTGATCAGCCCCAGCATTTT.

This rearrangement joins TRBV19 to TRBJ2-1, with D hard to call. The CDR3 length is 16 residues. Trimming left V 7 bases short and J 3 bases short, with 19 bases between. Looked up from germline, CDR1 is LNHDA and CDR2 is SQIVND (reference sequence). The CDR3 DNA is TGTGCCAGTAATCCCTCCCCCGCTAATCGCTACAATGAGCAGTTCTTC. Translated, it gives CASNPSPANRYNEQFF.

The chain recombines TRBV19 with TRBJ1-2, with 10 bases lining up with TRBD1. The CDR3 runs to 17 residues. The junction had 7 bases not matched to a gene; V was cut back by 1 base and J by 2 bases. The germline V gene encodes CDR1 LNHDA and CDR2 SQIVND (reference sequence). The CDR3: CASSIVGQGQRNYGYTF. DNA of the CDR3: TGTGCCAGTAGTATAGTGGGACAGGGGCAGAGAAACTATGGCTACACCTTC.

This rearrangement joins TRBV6-5 to TRBJ2-7; the match to TRBD2 covers 10 bases. This CDR3 has 15 amino acids. V lost 6 bases to trimming and J lost 1 base; unmatched junction nucleotides: 6. Germline V lookup: CDR1 MNHEY, CDR2 SVGAGI. CDR3 bases: TGTGCCAGCAGGCCGGGACTAGCGAATTCCTACGAGCAGTACTTC. It encodes CASRPGLANSYEQYF.

The chain links TRBV28 to TRBJ2-3; TRBD2 matches 9 bases. CDR1 and CDR2 from the germline V gene are MDHEN and SYDVKM. The CDR3 loop spans 14 amino acids. Trimming removed 7 bases from V and 3 bases from J; junction bases left unmatched: 5. The CDR3 loop is CASTRLAETDTQYF. As DNA, the CDR3 is TGTGCCAGCACCCGACTAGCGGAGACAGATACGCAGTATTTT.

This CDR3 reads CASSGGQQKLFF. Here the CDR3 DNA reads TGTGCCAGCTCGGGGGGACAACAAAAACTGTTTTTT. The chain has TRBV7-6 and TRBJ1-4; a possible D gene is TRBD1 (6 bases). This CDR3 contains 12 residues. Germline lookup yields CDR1 SGHVS and CDR2 FNYEAQ. V lost 8 bases, J lost 9 bases, and 13 bases lay in between.

The chain combines TRBV7-2 with TRBJ2-1, with 7 bases fitting TRBD1. Germline values: CDR1 SGHTA, CDR2 FQGNSA. V shed 5 bases and J 9 bases; nucleotides not matched to a gene: 7. CDR3 length: 13 residues. CDR3 bases: TGTGCCAGCAGCCGACACAGGGGTGGTGAGCAGTTCTTC. Its translation: CASSRHRGGEQFF. Filled out from reference TRBV7-2 and TRBJ2-1, the complete variable domain reads GAGVSQSPSNKVTEKGKDVELRCDPISGHTALYWYRQSLGQGLEFLIYFQGNSAPDKSGLPSDRFSAERTGGSVSTLTIQRTQQEDSAVYLCASSRHRGGEQFFGPGTRLTVL.

The gene calls are TRBV28 and TRBJ2-7, with 7 bases aligning to TRBD2. Germline V gives CDR1 MDHEN, CDR2 SYDVKM. This CDR3 spans 15 amino acids. The J segment lost 5 bases and the V segment lost 6 bases, leaving 13 bases of the junction unmatched. CDR3: CASSPELARGDEQYF. Written as DNA, the CDR3 is TGTGCCAGCAGCCCTGAACTAGCACGGGGGGACGAGCAGTACTTC.

The chain is built from TRBV28 and TRBJ2-7, with TRBD1 matching over 10 bases. The germline gives CDR1 MDHEN, CDR2 SYDVKM. The CDR3 has 16 residues. V was clipped by 3 bases and J by 6 bases; unmatched bases: 11. This CDR3 is CASSFTTGGASAEQYF. For the CDR3, the DNA is TGTGCCAGCAGTTTCACGACAGGGGGCGCGTCCGCCGAGCAGTACTTC.

The chain uses TRBV25-1 and TRBJ2-5; perhaps TRBD2 as D (5 bases). Germline lookup yields CDR1 MGHDK and CDR2 SYGVNS. The CDR3 spans 16 residues. The ends were cut back, 5 bases at V and 11 bases at J, with 27 bases in the middle. The CDR3 region is CASSPQWAGWLREQYF. The CDR3 nucleotides are TGTGCCAGCAGTCCACAATGGGCCGGCTGGCTAAGGGAGCAGTACTTC. Using reference TRBV25-1 and TRBJ2-5 for the parts outside the CDR3, the full variable domain is EADIYQTPRYLVIGTGKKITLECSQTMGHDKMYWYQQDPGMELHLIHYSYGVNSTEKGDLSSESTVSRIRTEHFPLTLESARPSHTSQYLCASSPQWAGWLREQYFGPGTRLLVL.

As regards this clone: The junction departs from the called germline gene at one end, perhaps through a read error. The chain is built from TRBV5-1 and TRBJ2-7; 10 nucleotides line up with TRBD1. The CDR3 covers 16 residues. Germline V CDR1 and CDR2: SGHRS, YFSETQ. CDR3 DNA sequence: TGCGCCAGCAGGCGAGATGAGGGACAGGGGTTTTGGGGACTGAACTTC. Encoded protein: CASRRDEGQGFWGLNF.

The chain couples TRBV5-4 to TRBJ1-2; 7 bases line up with TRBD1. The CDR3 runs to 14 residues. Germline values: CDR1 SGHNT, CDR2 YYREEE (reference sequence). The J segment lost 4 bases and the V segment lost 2 bases, leaving 5 bases of the junction unmatched. The CDR3 reads CASSFRQGGYGYTF. For the CDR3, the DNA is TGTGCCAGCAGCTTTCGACAGGGAGGCTATGGCTACACCTTC.

V and J are TRBV27 and TRBJ1-2; 11 bases line up with TRBD1. Germline loops: CDR1 MNHEY, CDR2 SMNVEV (reference sequence). After removal of 2 bases from V and 6 bases from J, the junction contained 8 bases not matched to a gene. CDR3 length: 16 amino acids. This CDR3 reads CASSLSGQGAFHGYTF. The CDR3 DNA sequence: TGTGCCAGCAGTTTAAGTGGACAGGGGGCGTTTCATGGCTACACCTTC.

The V and J genes are TRBV5-6 and TRBJ2-1; a possible D gene is TRBD2 (5 bases). Germline assignment: CDR1 SGHDT and CDR2 YYEEEE. V was clipped by 3 bases and J by 10 bases, with 8 bases between them. This CDR3 comprises 11 residues. The DNA of the CDR3 is TGTGCCAGCAGCTCCGGAGGAGAGCAGTTCTTC. Translation: CASSSGGEQFF.

The V call is TRBV5-1, the J call TRBJ2-7; 7 nucleotides line up with TRBD1. In germline, CDR1 is SGHRS, CDR2 YFSETQ. The J segment lost 5 bases and the V segment lost 1 base, leaving 6 bases of the junction unmatched. This CDR3 has 14 residues. CDR3 sequence reads: CASSLPGQTHEQYF. The CDR3 DNA sequence: TGCGCCAGCAGCTTGCCGGGACAGACCCACGAGCAGTACTTC. Looking up the rest from reference TRBV5-1 and TRBJ2-7 gives the full variable domain: KAGVTQTPRYLIKTRGQQVTLSCSPISGHRSVSWYQQTPGQGLQFLFEYFSETQRNKGNFPGRFSGRQFSNSRSEMNVSTLELGDSALYLCASSLPGQTHEQYFGPGTRLTVT.

The chain uses TRBV5-5 and TRBJ2-1, with 10 bases that match TRBD1. V trimming: 5 bases; J trimming: 7 bases; junction bases outside the gene matches: 12. The CDR3 length is 16 residues. CDR1 SGHKS and CDR2 YYEKEE come from the germline V gene (reference sequence). CDR3 loop: CASSHTRDRGPNEQFF. The CDR3 DNA reads as TGTGCCAGCAGTCACACCCGGGACAGGGGTCCGAATGAGCAGTTCTTC. Full variable domain (rest looked up from reference TRBV5-5 and TRBJ2-1): DAGVTQSPTHLIKTRGQQVTLRCSPISGHKSVSWYQQVLGQGPQFIFQYYEKEERGRGNFPDRFSARQFPNYSSELNVNALLLGDSALYLCASSHTRDRGPNEQFFGPGTRLTVL.